This T cell receptor (beta chain) was recorded in a study of OX40 agonist ivuxolimab in advanced cancers. Study-level background: With ivuxolimab, an agonistic anti-OX40 (CD134) antibody, patients were treated.

Blood sampling took place at baseline, cycle 4 day 1, and cycle 7 day 1. The V gene lost 4 bases and the J gene lost 1 base, with 17 bases spanning the gap. This CDR3 has 16 residues. Germline CDR1 is SGHRS and CDR2 is YFSETQ. Data came from immunoSEQ multiplex PCR; TCRdb stores just in-frame clones and leaves some out. The sample shows over 55,000 clones, about 86% of them seen only once. Broader study findings: People who partly responded at 0.1-3.0 mg/kg had some of the least clonal expansion seen. At doses 0.1 to 3.0 mg/kg, CD4+ and CD8+ clones expanded.

Comment on this clone: Its target is not known.

V usage is TRBV5-1 and J usage is TRBJ1-1; weak D call: TRBD1 (5 bases). This TCR derives from an adult with an advanced solid tumor such as melanoma, head and neck, liver or kidney cancer. Specimen: CD4+ or CD8+ T cells sorted from blood, collected in a trial of the OX40 agonist ivuxolimab. The DNA of the CDR3 is TGCGCCAGCAGCCCAACCGGGGCACGGGCGAACACTGAAGCTTTCTTT. Its translation is CASSPTGARANTEAFF.